This entry describes one T cell receptor (beta chain). The sample is drawn from a study of technical replicates of blood from a few donors. The CDR3 is 16 amino acids. In germline, CDR1 is SGHRS, CDR2 YFSETQ. V lost 4 bases and J lost 0, with 11 bases in between. Sequenced by immunoSEQ multiplex PCR; TCRdb stores in-frame clones only, minus some. The table lists about 83,000 clones, approximately 94% of them singletons. This sequence joins TRBV5-1 and TRBJ2-6; maybe TRBD1 (5 bases). The sample was T cells isolated from PBMCs. The TCR sequence derives from a human donor in good health. The CDR3 DNA follows: TGCGCCAGCAGCCAAGGCAGGGACTCTGGGGCCAACGTCCTGACTTTC. Its translation: CASSQGRDSGANVLTF.